Shown below are 20 T cell receptor beta chains from a single sample sequenced in a study of PD-1 blockade in classical Hodgkin lymphoma. Brentuximab vedotin exposure varied among the patients, all of whom had relapsed after autologous stem cell transplantation. Sequenced by immunoSEQ multiplex PCR; TCRdb stores in-frame clones only, minus some. This table holds approximately 60,000 clones, around 90% found once. The source material was peripheral blood mononuclear cells (PBMCs), sampled at baseline. These receptors were obtained from a human donor with classical Hodgkin lymphoma.

The chain carries TRBV6-5 and TRBJ2-1; 10 bases agree with TRBD2. J was trimmed by 10 bases and V by 5 bases; bases with no gene match: 11. This CDR3 contains 15 residues. Germline V gives CDR1 MNHEY, CDR2 SVGAGI. CDR3 sequence (DNA): TGTGCCAGCAGTATACTATACGGGGGACTAGCGGAGCAGTTCTTC. It encodes CASSILYGGLAEQFF.

The rearrangement links TRBV7-3 to TRBJ2-1; TRBD2 matches at 9 bases. V dropped 6 bases and J dropped 13; count of bases not matched to a gene: 13. The CDR3 length is 14 residues. The V gene's germline CDR1 is SGHTA and CDR2 FQGTGA. DNA for the CDR3: TGTGCCAGCAGGCGTGGAACGGCGGGAGGGCCCCAGTTCTTC. Its protein is CASRRGTAGGPQFF.

The gene calls are TRBV5-1 and TRBJ2-3, with D tentatively TRBD1 or TRBD2 (6 bases each). Germline CDR1 and CDR2: SGHRS and YFSETQ. Trimming stripped 1 base from V and 5 bases from J, with 11 bases between. The CDR3 is 14 residues long. This chain's CDR3 is CASSLWGAGDTQYF. The CDR3 coding sequence is TGCGCCAGCAGCTTGTGGGGGGCGGGAGATACGCAGTATTTT.

The chain's CDR3 is CASSLEGLAGVAELFF. Here the CDR3 DNA reads TGTGCCAGCAGCTTAGAGGGACTAGCGGGAGTTGCGGAGCTGTTTTTT. J is TRBJ2-2 and V is TRBV7-6, with 14 positions matching TRBD2. Per the germline V gene, CDR1 is SGHVS and CDR2 is FNYEAQ. The length of the CDR3 is 16 residues. V lost 1 base to trimming and J lost 10 bases; unmatched junction nucleotides: 5.

The DNA of the CDR3 is TGTGCCAGCAGTTTGCCGGTCGGGGCTAGCGGGAGTGGCGGGGAGCTGTTTTTT. Protein: CASSLPVGASGSGGELFF. The chain is built from TRBV28 and TRBJ2-2; 10 nucleotides align to TRBD2. Per the germline V gene, CDR1 is MDHEN and CDR2 is SYDVKM. V gave up 3 bases and J gave up 7 bases; unmatched junction bases: 14. The CDR3 spans 18 residues.

V and J are TRBV10-2 and TRBJ2-1; 14 positions agree with TRBD2. Trimming cost V 6 bases and J 9 bases; bases outside gene matches: 4. This CDR3 contains 14 residues. Germline CDR1 WSHSY, CDR2 SAAADI. The CDR3 protein is CASSYGLAGGEQFF. In DNA form, the CDR3 reads TGCGCCAGCAGCTACGGACTAGCGGGGGGTGAGCAGTTCTTC.

The gene calls are TRBV7-2 and TRBJ2-2; 15 positions agree with TRBD2. V was clipped by 5 bases and J by 5 bases; unmatched bases: 6. CDR1 and CDR2 from the germline V gene are SGHTA and FQGNSA. The CDR3 is 17 amino acids. CDR3 nucleotides: TGTGCCAGCAGCCGGACTAGCGGGGGGGCTAGGACCGGGGAGCTGTTTTTT. This codes for CASSRTSGGARTGELFF.

The V and J genes are TRBV9 and TRBJ2-1; 9 nucleotides match TRBD1. The CDR3 contains 15 residues. The V gene's germline CDR1 is SGDLS and CDR2 YYNGEE. The ends lost 0 bases at V and 2 bases at J; junction bases unmatched: 0. The CDR3: CASSVGQGAYNEQFF. The CDR3 DNA sequence: TGTGCCAGCAGCGTAGGACAGGGGGCCTACAATGAGCAGTTCTTC.

The V gene is TRBV6-1, the J gene TRBJ2-7, with 8 bases that match TRBD2. Germline V gene lookup returns CDR1 MNHNS and CDR2 SASEGT. V was pared by 8 bases and J by 2 bases, with 11 bases of the junction left unmatched. The CDR3 spans 15 residues. This chain's CDR3 is CASRTSPSGPYEQYF. The CDR3, as DNA: TGTGCCAGCCGCACGTCCCCTAGCGGGCCCTACGAGCAGTACTTC.

The CDR3 is CASSNNRVNEQFF. The CDR3 region has the DNA TGTGCCAGTAGCAATAATAGGGTCAATGAGCAGTTCTTC. This rearrangement joins TRBV19 to TRBJ2-1; D not certain. V dropped 6 bases and J dropped 6 bases, with 12 bases sitting between them. The length of the CDR3 is 13 residues. Germline CDR1 and CDR2: LNHDA and SQIVND (reference sequence).

The CDR3 loop is CASSQGPNNEQFF. The CDR3 DNA sequence: TGCGCCAGCAGCCAGGGACCAAACAATGAGCAGTTCTTC. This sequence joins TRBV4-1 and TRBJ2-1; perhaps D is TRBD1 or TRBD2 (5 bases each). The V gene's germline CDR1 is MGHRA and CDR2 YSYEKL. Trimming took off 3 bases at V and 5 bases at J, with 8 bases between the two ends. The CDR3 runs to 13 residues.

The chain joins TRBV2 to TRBJ1-1, with D possibly TRBD1 on 6 matching bases. Trimming shortened V by 6 bases and J by 6 bases, and 17 bases separated the two germline ends. Germline CDR1 and CDR2: SNHLY and FYNNEI. The CDR3 runs to 14 residues. The CDR3 bases are TGTGCCAGCAGGGGAGGTCAGGGGAGGGCTGAAGCTTTCTTT. As protein: CASRGGQGRAEAFF.

The chain uses TRBV2 and TRBJ2-3, with D maybe TRBD1 (5 bases). Trimming shortened V by 7 bases and J by 0 bases, and 29 bases separated the two germline ends. Germline V gene data show CDR1 as SNHLY and CDR2 as FYNNEI. CDR3 length: 20 residues. In nucleotides, the CDR3 is TGTGCCAGCATTATCCCCTCCATTCTTTTTGCGGACAAAAGCACAGATACGCAGTATTTT. This codes for CASIIPSILFADKSTDTQYF. Supplemented by reference TRBV2 and TRBJ2-3, the full variable domain reads EPEVTQTPSHQVTQMGQEVILRCVPISNHLYFYWYRQILGQKVEFLVSFYNNEISEKSEIFDDQFSVERPDGSNFTLKIRSTKLEDSAMYFCASIIPSILFADKSTDTQYFGPGTRLTVL.

This clone was observed a single time. The chain combines TRBV7-9 with TRBJ2-1, with D unresolved. The germline CDR1 and CDR2 sequences are SEHNR and FQNEAQ (reference sequence). V lost 5 bases and J 4 bases, leaving 12 bases between the germline ends. The CDR3 has 14 residues. The CDR3 region is CASSPNAGYNEQFF. Written as DNA, the CDR3 is TGTGCCAGCAGCCCCAACGCCGGGTACAATGAGCAGTTCTTC.

With respect to this clone: Other DNA sequences within the sample encode an identical CDR3. The rearrangement joins TRBV28 to TRBJ2-7, with unresolved D. V was pared by 6 bases and J by 3 bases, with 6 bases between. Germline-derived CDR1 and CDR2 are MDHEN and SYDVKM. There are 11 residues in the CDR3. DNA of the CDR3: TGTGCCAGCAGCCTTGGCTACGAGCAGTACTTC. Amino acid sequence: CASSLGYEQYF.

This clone was found a few times. The chain links TRBV5-4 to TRBJ2-5; TRBD1 might be the D (5 bases). The CDR3 runs 14 residues. Trimming left V 4 bases short and J 5 bases short, with 15 bases between. Germline lookup yields CDR1 SGHNT and CDR2 YYREEE (reference sequence). The CDR3 spells CASSLWGGLETQYF. The CDR3 nucleotides are TGTGCCAGCAGCCTCTGGGGCGGATTGGAGACCCAGTACTTC.

CDR3 coding DNA: TGCGCCAGCAGCTTGGTAACTAGAGAGACCCAGTACTTC. Amino acids: CASSLVTRETQYF. The chain carries TRBV5-1 and TRBJ2-5; tentative D call: TRBD2 (5 bases). Trimming took 0 bases from V and 4 from J, leaving 7 bases between them. CDR1 SGHRS and CDR2 YFSETQ come from the germline V gene. The CDR3 extends over 13 amino acids.

CDR3 bases: TGTGCCAGCAGCTTGGGGGGGTTAGGAGAGACCCAGTACTTC. This translates into CASSLGGLGETQYF. The chain employs TRBV7-6 and TRBJ2-5; 7 bases map to TRBD2. CDR1 SGHVS and CDR2 FNYEAQ come from the germline V gene. There are 14 residues in the CDR3. The V gene end was trimmed by 3 bases and the J gene end by 4 bases; junction bases not matched to a gene: 5. The variable domain in full, completed from reference TRBV7-6 and TRBJ2-5, reads GAGVSQSPRYKVTKRGQDVALRCDPISGHVSLYWYRQALGQGPEFLTYFNYEAQQDKSGLPNDRFSAERPEGSISTLTIQRTEQRDSAMYRCASSLGGLGETQYFGPGTRLLVL.

V gene TRBV9 combines with J gene TRBJ2-5, with D perhaps matching TRBD1 (6 bases). The DNA end lines up better with TRBJ2-7; the J call may be wrong. This CDR3 has 14 amino acids. Germline loops: CDR1 SGDLS, CDR2 YYNGEE. Here the CDR3 reads CASSVSGTRYEQYF. CDR3 bases: TGTGCCAGCAGCGTGTCCGGGACAAGATACGAGCAGTACTTC.

The J gene is TRBJ1-1, the V gene TRBV11-1; weak D call: TRBD1 (6 bases). This CDR3 contains 14 residues. The V end lost 4 bases, the J end lost 3 bases, and 12 bases lay between the germline ends. Germline loops: CDR1 SGHAT, CDR2 FQDESV (reference sequence). CDR3 in amino acids: CASSSRGRDTEAFF. The CDR3 DNA follows: TGTGCCAGCAGCTCCAGGGGACGGGACACTGAAGCTTTCTTT. Based on the CDR3 plus reference TRBV11-1 and TRBJ1-1, the full variable domain is EAEVAQSPRYKITEKSQAVAFWCDPISGHATLYWYRQILGQGPELLVQFQDESVVDDSQLPKDRFSAERLKGVDSTLKIQPAELGDSAMYLCASSSRGRDTEAFFGQGTRLTVV.